A selection of T cell receptor beta chains follows, all from one sample in a study of blood T cells in healthy people across ages. TCRdb passed the 5' RACE reads through MiXCR, listing each CDR3 protein once. The sample lists 750,000 to 950,000 distinct CDR3 sequences, roughly 25% occurring once. This sample was shared with a second study, whose subject was T cells of mothers and their children.

The sample was blood. Receptor source: a boy aged 5-17 years in good health. CDR3s include the opening cysteine and the closing phenylalanine or tryptophan. A D gene is named only where the DNA matches it firmly. Some rows mark clone size as missing; the rest say once, few, many or name a class of expanded clone.

TRBJ1-1 | NA | TRBV5-1 | NA | CASRAGLWGTEAFF | TGCGCCAGCAGGGCCGGGCTGTGGGGGACTGAAGCTTTCTTT
TRBJ2-4 | NA | TRBV19 | many | CASSTGGGSKNIQYF | TGTGCCAGTAGTACCGGGGGCGGGTCCAAAAACATTCAGTACTTC
TRBJ2-5 | NA | TRBV7-8 | few | CASLYRAQETQYF | TGTGCCAGCCTCTACAGGGCACAAGAGACCCAGTACTTC
TRBJ2-1 | TRBD1 | TRBV20-1 | few | CSAREGTGFYEQFF | TGCAGTGCTAGGGAAGGGACAGGGTTCTATGAGCAGTTCTTC
TRBJ2-4 | NA | TRBV15 | few | CATSTPGNSRIQYF | TGTGCCACCAGCACCCCTGGGAACAGTCGGATTCAGTACTTC
TRBJ1-1 | NA | TRBV12-3/TRBV12-4 | few | CASSPPTLPTEAFF | TGTGCCAGCAGTCCCCCTACCCTCCCCACTGAAGCTTTCTTT
TRBJ1-5 | TRBD1 | TRBV2 | NA | CASNFGQGGQPQHF | TGTGCCAGCAATTTTGGACAGGGGGGACAGCCCCAGCATTTT
TRBJ2-7 | TRBD1 | TRBV7-3 | NA | CASSSQGSGSEQYF | TGTGCCAGCAGCTCACAGGGGTCGGGAAGCGAGCAGTACTTC
TRBJ1-4 | NA | TRBV30 | NA | CAWMIRGSGEKLFF | TGTGCCTGGATGATCAGGGGCAGTGGTGAAAAACTGTTTTTT
TRBJ2-7 | NA | TRBV10-3 | few | CAISESGRDYEQYF | TGTGCCATCAGTGAAAGTGGAAGGGACTACGAGCAGTACTTC
TRBJ1-3 | NA | TRBV20-1 | NA | CSAPGTFGNTIYF | TGCAGTGCCCCGGGGACTTTTGGAAACACCATATATTTT
TRBJ2-2 | NA | TRBV15 | few | CATSTLDCANTGELFF | TGTGCCACCAGCACATTGGACTGTGCGAACACCGGGGAGCTGTTTTTT
TRBJ2-7 | TRBD1 | TRBV25-1 | few | CGGGQGLYEQYF | TGTGGGGGGGGACAGGGGCTCTACGAGCAGTACTTC
TRBJ2-6 | NA | TRBV29-1 | few | CSVAVFSSGANVLTF | TGCAGCGTTGCGGTTTTCAGCTCTGGGGCCAACGTCCTGACTTTC
TRBJ1-6 | TRBD1 | TRBV4-1 | few | CASSLGGRGVQVGPLHF | TGCGCCAGCAGCCTTGGGGGCAGGGGGGTTCAGGTAGGACCCCTCCACTTT
TRBJ2-7 | TRBD2 | TRBV5-5 | few | CASSPRGGISEQYF | TGTGCCAGCAGCCCTCGGGGGGGTATCAGCGAGCAGTACTTC
TRBJ2-4 | NA | TRBV9 | NA | CASSVDPLAKNIQYF | TGTGCCAGCAGCGTAGACCCACTAGCCAAAAACATTCAGTACTTC
TRBJ1-5 | NA | TRBV6-6 | NA | CASSSEQLNQPQHF | TGTGCCAGCAGTTCAGAACAGCTCAATCAGCCCCAGCATTTT
TRBJ2-2 | TRBD2 | TRBV6-6 | few | CATRLAGDTGELFF | TGTGCCACCCGACTAGCGGGGGACACCGGGGAGCTGTTTTTT
TRBJ1-1 | TRBD1 | TRBV12-3/TRBV12-4 | NA | CASRGPRQGIDTEAFF | TGTGCCAGCAGAGGCCCCAGACAGGGGATAGACACTGAAGCTTTCTTT
TRBJ2-5 | NA | TRBV9 | NA | CASSAPPWETQYF | TGTGCCAGCAGCGCTCCGCCGTGGGAGACCCAGTACTTC
TRBJ2-5 | NA | TRBV10-3 | NA | CAISEPVEETQYF | TGTGCCATCAGTGAGCCGGTTGAAGAGACCCAGTACTTC
TRBJ1-4 | NA | TRBV2 | few | CASSAGIEKLFF | TGTGCCAGCAGCGCAGGGATCGAAAAACTGTTTTTT
TRBJ2-5 | NA | TRBV7-2 | few | CASSGDSNPLQETQYF | TGTGCCAGCAGCGGGGACTCTAACCCCCTCCAAGAGACCCAGTACTTC
TRBJ2-2 | NA | TRBV28 | NA | CASSLGRPGAGELFF | TGTGCCAGCAGTTTGGGCAGGCCCGGAGCCGGGGAGCTGTTTTTT
TRBJ2-5 | NA | TRBV10-3 | NA | CAISESAQQVGETQYF | TGTGCCATCAGTGAGTCGGCACAGCAGGTCGGAGAGACCCAGTACTTC
TRBJ2-3 | TRBD2 | TRBV12-3/TRBV12-4 | NA | CASSKGLALGASTDTQYF | TGTGCCAGCAGCAAAGGACTAGCGTTGGGGGCTAGCACAGATACGCAGTATTTT
TRBJ2-3 | NA | TRBV6-1 | few | CASSEANRANTDTQYF | TGTGCCAGCAGTGAAGCCAACAGAGCAAACACAGATACGCAGTATTTT
TRBJ2-3 | NA | TRBV28 | NA | CASRRGRRTDTQYF | TGTGCCAGCAGAAGAGGGAGAAGGACGGATACGCAGTATTTT
TRBJ2-5 | TRBD1 | TRBV10-3 | NA | CATWPGQGLETQYF | TGTGCCACATGGCCGGGACAGGGACTTGAGACCCAGTACTTC
TRBJ2-1 | NA | TRBV28 | few | CASRLNPPRSIDNEQFF | TGTGCCAGCAGGTTAAACCCCCCTCGATCCATTGACAATGAGCAGTTCTTC
TRBJ1-4 | TRBD1 | TRBV7-9 | NA | CASSLGQGRSEKLFF | TGTGCCAGCAGCTTGGGACAGGGAAGGAGTGAAAAACTGTTTTTT
TRBJ2-6 | NA | TRBV4-2 | few | CASSHSPTGANVPTF | TGTGCCAGCAGCCATTCACCAACTGGGGCCAACGTCCCGACTTTC